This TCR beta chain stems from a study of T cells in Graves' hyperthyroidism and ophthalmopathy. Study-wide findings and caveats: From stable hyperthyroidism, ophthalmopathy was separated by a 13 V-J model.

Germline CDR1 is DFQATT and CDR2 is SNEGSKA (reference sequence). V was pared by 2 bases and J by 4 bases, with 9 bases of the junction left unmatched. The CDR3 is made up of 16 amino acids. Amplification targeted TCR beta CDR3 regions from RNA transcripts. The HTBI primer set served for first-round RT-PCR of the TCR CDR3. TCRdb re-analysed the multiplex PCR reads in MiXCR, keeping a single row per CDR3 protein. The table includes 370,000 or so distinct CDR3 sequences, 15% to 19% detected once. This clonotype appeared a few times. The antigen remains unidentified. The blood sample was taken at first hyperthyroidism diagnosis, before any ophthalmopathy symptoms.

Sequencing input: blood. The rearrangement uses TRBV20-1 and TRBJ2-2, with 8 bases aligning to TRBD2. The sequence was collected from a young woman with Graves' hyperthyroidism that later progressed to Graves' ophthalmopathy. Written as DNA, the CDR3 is TGCAGTGCTAGACGGGAGGGCCGCGCGTTCACCGGGGAGCTGTTTTTT. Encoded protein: CSARREGRAFTGELFF.